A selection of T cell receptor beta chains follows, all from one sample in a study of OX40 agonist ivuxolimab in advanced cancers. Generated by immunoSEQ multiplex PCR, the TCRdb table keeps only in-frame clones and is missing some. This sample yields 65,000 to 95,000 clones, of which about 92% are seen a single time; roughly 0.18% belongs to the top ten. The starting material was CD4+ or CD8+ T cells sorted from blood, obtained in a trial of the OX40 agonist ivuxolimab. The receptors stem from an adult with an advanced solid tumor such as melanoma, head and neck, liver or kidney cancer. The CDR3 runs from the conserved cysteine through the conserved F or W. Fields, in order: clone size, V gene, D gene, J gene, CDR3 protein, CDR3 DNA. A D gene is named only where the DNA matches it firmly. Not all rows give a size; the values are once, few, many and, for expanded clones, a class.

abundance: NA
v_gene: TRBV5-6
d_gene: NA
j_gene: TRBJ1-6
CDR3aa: CASSLSNGSPLHF
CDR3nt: TGTGCCAGCAGCTTAAGTAACGGATCACCCCTCCACTTT

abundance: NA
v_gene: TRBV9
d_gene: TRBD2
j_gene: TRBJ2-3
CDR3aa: CASSVELAGGLRDTQYF
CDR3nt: TGTGCCAGCAGCGTAGAGCTAGCGGGAGGCCTTCGGGATACGCAGTATTTT

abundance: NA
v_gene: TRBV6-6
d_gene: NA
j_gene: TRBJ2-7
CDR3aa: CACQAGPAYEQYF
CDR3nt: TGTGCCTGTCAGGCGGGACCAGCCTACGAGCAGTACTTC

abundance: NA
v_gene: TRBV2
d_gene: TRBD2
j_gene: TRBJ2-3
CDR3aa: CASRPTSGTSYTQYF
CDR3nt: TGTGCCAGCAGGCCGACTAGCGGTACCTCATATACGCAGTATTTT

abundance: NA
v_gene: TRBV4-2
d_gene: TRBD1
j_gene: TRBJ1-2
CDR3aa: CASSQEGGQGINYGYTF
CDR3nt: TGTGCCAGCAGCCAAGAAGGTGGACAGGGGATTAACTATGGCTACACCTTC

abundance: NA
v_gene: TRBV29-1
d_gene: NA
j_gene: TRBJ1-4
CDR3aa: CSVCTESNEKLFF
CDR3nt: TGCAGCGTTTGTACAGAAAGTAATGAAAAACTGTTTTTT

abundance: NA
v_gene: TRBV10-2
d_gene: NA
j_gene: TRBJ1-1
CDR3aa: CASSDPVQAEAFF
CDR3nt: TGCGCCAGCAGTGACCCTGTACAGGCTGAAGCTTTCTTT

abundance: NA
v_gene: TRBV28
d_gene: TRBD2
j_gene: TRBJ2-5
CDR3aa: CASSDNRGRDQETQYF
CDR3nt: TGTGCCAGCAGCGATAACCGCGGGAGGGATCAAGAGACCCAGTACTTC

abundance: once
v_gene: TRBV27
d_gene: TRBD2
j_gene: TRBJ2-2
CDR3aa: CASNWGGAANTGELFF
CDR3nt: TGTGCCAGCAACTGGGGAGGGGCCGCGAACACCGGGGAGCTGTTTTTT

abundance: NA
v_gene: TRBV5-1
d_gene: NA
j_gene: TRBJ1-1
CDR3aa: CASSLVQGVGNTEAFF
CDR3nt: TGCGCCAGCAGCTTGGTTCAGGGTGTGGGGAACACTGAAGCTTTCTTT

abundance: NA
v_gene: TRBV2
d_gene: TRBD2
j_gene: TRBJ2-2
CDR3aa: CASGKIAGPGELFF
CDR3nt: TGTGCCAGCGGGAAGATAGCGGGACCCGGGGAGCTGTTTTTT

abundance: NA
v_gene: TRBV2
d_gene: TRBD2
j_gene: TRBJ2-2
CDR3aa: CASRRTSGSNTGELFF
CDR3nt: TGTGCCAGCAGGCGGACTAGCGGTTCGAACACCGGGGAGCTGTTTTTT

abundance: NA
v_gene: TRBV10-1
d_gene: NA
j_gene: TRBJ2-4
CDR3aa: CASSESGLAKNIQYF
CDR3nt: TGCGCCAGCAGTGAGTCCGGGTTGGCCAAAAACATTCAGTACTTC

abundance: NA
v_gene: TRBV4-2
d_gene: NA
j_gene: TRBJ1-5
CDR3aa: CASSEGVGSNQPQHF
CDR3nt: TGTGCCAGCAGCGAGGGTGTTGGAAGCAATCAGCCCCAGCATTTT

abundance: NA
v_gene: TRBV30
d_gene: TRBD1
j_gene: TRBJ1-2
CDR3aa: CAWSKGAIYGYTF
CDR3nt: TGTGCCTGGAGTAAGGGGGCAATATACGGCTACACCTTC

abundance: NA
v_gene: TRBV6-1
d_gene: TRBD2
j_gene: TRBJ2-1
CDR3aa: CASSGTERGLASYNEQFF
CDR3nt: TGTGCCAGCAGTGGTACTGAACGGGGACTAGCGTCCTACAATGAGCAGTTCTTC

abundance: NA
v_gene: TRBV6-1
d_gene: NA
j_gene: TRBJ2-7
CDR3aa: CASSEANQGTSYEQYF
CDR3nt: TGTGCCAGCAGTGAAGCGAACCAGGGAACGTCCTACGAGCAGTACTTC

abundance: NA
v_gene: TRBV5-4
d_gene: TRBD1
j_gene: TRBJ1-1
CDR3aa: CASSPGGRNTEAFF
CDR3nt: TGTGCCAGCAGCCCAGGGGGCCGGAACACTGAAGCTTTCTTT

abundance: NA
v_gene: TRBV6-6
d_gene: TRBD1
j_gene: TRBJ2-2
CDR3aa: CASLGTGGNTGELFF
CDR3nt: TGTGCCAGCCTTGGGACAGGGGGAAACACCGGGGAGCTGTTTTTT

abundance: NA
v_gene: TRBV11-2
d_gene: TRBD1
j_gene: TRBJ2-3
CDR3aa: CASSWDRGRTDTQYF
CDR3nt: TGTGCCAGCAGCTGGGACAGGGGGCGTACAGATACGCAGTATTTT

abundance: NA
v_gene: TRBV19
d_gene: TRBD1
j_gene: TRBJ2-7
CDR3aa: CASSTGTGMYEQYF
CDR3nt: TGTGCCAGTTCAACCGGGACAGGGATGTACGAGCAGTACTTC

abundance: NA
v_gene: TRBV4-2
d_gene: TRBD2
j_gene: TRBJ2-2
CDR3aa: CASSRQTSGGTTGELFF
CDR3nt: TGTGCCAGCAGCCGACAGACTAGCGGGGGGACCACCGGGGAGCTGTTTTTT

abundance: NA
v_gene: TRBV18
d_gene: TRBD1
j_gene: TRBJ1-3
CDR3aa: CASSPADRVQGNTIYF
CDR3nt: TGTGCCAGCTCACCGGCCGACAGGGTCCAAGGAAACACCATATATTTT

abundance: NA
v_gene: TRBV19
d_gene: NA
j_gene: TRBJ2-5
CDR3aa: CASSILSGRGIQETQYF
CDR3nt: TGTGCCAGTAGTATATTGTCTGGGCGGGGAATCCAAGAGACCCAGTACTTC

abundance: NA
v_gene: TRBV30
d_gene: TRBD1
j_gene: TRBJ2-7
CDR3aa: CAWSNPGQGVFEQYF
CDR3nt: TGTGCCTGGAGTAACCCGGGACAGGGGGTGTTCGAGCAGTACTTC

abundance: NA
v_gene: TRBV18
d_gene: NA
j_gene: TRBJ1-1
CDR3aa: CASSKHVDTEAFF
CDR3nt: TGTGCCAGCTCTAAACATGTCGACACTGAAGCTTTCTTT

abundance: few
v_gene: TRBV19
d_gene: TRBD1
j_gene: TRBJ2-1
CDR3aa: CASNTGQGRSSYNEQFF
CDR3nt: TGTGCCAGTAATACGGGACAGGGCCGGAGCTCCTACAATGAGCAGTTCTTC

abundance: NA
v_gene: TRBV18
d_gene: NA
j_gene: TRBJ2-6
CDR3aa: CASSPKSSGANVLTF
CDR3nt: TGTGCCAGCTCACCGAAAAGCTCTGGGGCCAACGTCCTGACTTTC

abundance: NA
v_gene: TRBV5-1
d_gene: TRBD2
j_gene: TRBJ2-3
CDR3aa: CASSLGLAGGTDTQYF
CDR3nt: TGCGCCAGCAGCCTGGGCCTAGCGGGGGGCACAGATACGCAGTATTTT

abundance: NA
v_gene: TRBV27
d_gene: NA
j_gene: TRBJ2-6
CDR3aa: CASSEQGFFFSGANVLTF
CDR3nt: TGTGCCAGCAGTGAACAGGGATTCTTTTTCTCTGGGGCCAACGTCCTGACTTTC

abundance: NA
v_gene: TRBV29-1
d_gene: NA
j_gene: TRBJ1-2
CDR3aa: CSVTPRQSYGYTF
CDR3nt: TGCAGCGTCACCCCCCGGCAGAGCTATGGCTACACCTTC

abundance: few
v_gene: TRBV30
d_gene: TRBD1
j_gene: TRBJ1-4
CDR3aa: CAWKSTGGSEKLFF
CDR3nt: TGTGCCTGGAAGTCAACAGGGGGGAGTGAAAAACTGTTTTTT

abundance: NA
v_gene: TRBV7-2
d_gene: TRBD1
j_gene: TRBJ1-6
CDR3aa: CASSRTGGNNSPLHF
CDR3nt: TGTGCCAGCAGCAGGACAGGGGGAAATAATTCACCCCTCCACTTT

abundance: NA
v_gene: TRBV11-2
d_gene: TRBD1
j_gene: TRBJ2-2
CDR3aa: CASSSRTGEAGELFF
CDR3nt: TGTGCCAGCAGCTCTCGGACAGGGGAAGCCGGGGAGCTGTTTTTT

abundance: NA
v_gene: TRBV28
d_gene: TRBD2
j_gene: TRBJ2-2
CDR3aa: CASSPSRLADTGELFF
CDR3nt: TGTGCCAGCAGCCCGTCCCGACTAGCGGACACCGGGGAGCTGTTTTTT

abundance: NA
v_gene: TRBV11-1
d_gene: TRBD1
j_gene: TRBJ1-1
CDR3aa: CASGRTKGAGTEAFF
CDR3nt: TGTGCCAGCGGCCGCACGAAGGGGGCTGGAACTGAAGCTTTCTTT

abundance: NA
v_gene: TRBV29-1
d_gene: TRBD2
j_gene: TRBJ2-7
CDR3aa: CSVAYEPSGPYEQYF
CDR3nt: TGCAGCGTTGCCTACGAACCTAGCGGGCCTTACGAGCAGTACTTC

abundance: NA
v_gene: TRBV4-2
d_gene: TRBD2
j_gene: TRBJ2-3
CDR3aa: CASSQEGGSTDTQYF
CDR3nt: TGTGCCAGCAGCCAAGAGGGGGGGAGCACAGATACGCAGTATTTT

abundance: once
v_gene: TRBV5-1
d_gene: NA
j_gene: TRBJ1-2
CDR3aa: CASSGGSFNYGYTF
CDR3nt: TGCGCCAGCAGCGGCGGCAGCTTTAACTATGGCTACACCTTC

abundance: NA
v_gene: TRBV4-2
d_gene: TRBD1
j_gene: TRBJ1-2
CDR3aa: CASSQLLDRNHGYTF
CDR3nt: TGTGCCAGCAGCCAACTCCTGGACAGGAATCATGGCTACACCTTC

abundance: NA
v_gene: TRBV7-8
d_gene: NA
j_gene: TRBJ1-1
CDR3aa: CASSLGRISEAFF
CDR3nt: TGTGCCAGCAGCTTGGGTCGGATCTCTGAAGCTTTCTTT

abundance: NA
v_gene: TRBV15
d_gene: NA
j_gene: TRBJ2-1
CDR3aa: CATSRDGIGRHNEQFF
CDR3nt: TGTGCCACCAGCAGAGATGGAATAGGACGCCACAATGAGCAGTTCTTC

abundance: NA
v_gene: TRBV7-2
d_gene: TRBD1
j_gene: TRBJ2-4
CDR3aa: CASSLVRTGTNIQYF
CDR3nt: TGTGCCAGCAGCTTAGTGCGGACAGGGACCAACATTCAGTACTTC

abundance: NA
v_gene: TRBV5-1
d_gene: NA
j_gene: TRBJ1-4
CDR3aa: CASSDGATNEKLFF
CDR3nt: TGCGCCAGCAGCGACGGGGCGACTAATGAAAAACTGTTTTTT

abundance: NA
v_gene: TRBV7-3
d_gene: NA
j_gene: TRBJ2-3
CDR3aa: CASSLSGPTDTQYF
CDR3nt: TGTGCCAGCAGCTTAAGCGGGCCCACAGATACGCAGTATTTT

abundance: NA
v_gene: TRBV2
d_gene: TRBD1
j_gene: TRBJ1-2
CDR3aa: CASSGLGQGWGYTF
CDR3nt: TGTGCCAGCAGTGGACTGGGACAGGGCTGGGGCTACACCTTC

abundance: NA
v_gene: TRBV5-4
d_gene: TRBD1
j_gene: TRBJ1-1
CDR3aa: CASSGTGGNTEAFF
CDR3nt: TGTGCCAGCAGCGGGACAGGGGGAAACACTGAAGCTTTCTTT

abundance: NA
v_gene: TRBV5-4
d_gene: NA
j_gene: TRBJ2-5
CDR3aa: CASSSTETQYF
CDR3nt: TGTGCCAGCAGCTCAACTGAGACCCAGTACTTC

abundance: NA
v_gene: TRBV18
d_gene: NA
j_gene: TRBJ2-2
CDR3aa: CASSNLGGELFF
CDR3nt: TGTGCCAGCTCGAACCTAGGCGGGGAGCTGTTTTTT

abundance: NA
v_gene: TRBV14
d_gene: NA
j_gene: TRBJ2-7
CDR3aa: CASSQDPIWGEQYF
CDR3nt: TGTGCCAGCAGCCAAGACCCGATTTGGGGAGAGCAGTACTTC

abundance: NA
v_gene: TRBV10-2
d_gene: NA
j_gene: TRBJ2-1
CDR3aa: CASRGDLTGNEQFF
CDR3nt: TGCGCCAGCAGAGGGGACCTCACGGGTAATGAGCAGTTCTTC